A single sample gave rise to the 18 T cell receptor beta chains below, sequenced in a study of blood T cell repertoires in COVID-19. Sequencing was performed with immunoSEQ multiplex PCR; in TCRdb, only in-frame clones are kept and a portion is missing. Of around 70,000 clones in the sample, about 74% were seen once. Sequences were obtained from peripheral blood. These TCRs come from a human donor in a cohort sampled during active COVID-19.

This chain joins TRBV28 and TRBJ1-3; D remains ambiguous. This CDR3 is built from 13 residues. The germline V gene encodes CDR1 MDHEN and CDR2 SYDVKM. V lost 2 bases and J lost 2, with 4 bases in between. This chain's CDR3 is CASSLTAGNTIYF. In nucleotides, the CDR3 is TGTGCCAGCAGTTTAACAGCTGGAAACACCATATATTTT.

The chain has TRBV28 and TRBJ2-7, with 7 bases lining up with TRBD2. This CDR3 region has 15 residues. Losses at the gene ends were 6 bases for V and 3 bases for J; bases not matched to a gene: 11. The germline gives CDR1 MDHEN, CDR2 SYDVKM. As DNA, the CDR3 is TGTGCCAGCAGCTCCGGCGGCGGGAGTAACTACGAGCAGTACTTC. This sequence encodes CASSSGGGSNYEQYF.

This clone showed up just a few times. V and J are TRBV10-1 and TRBJ2-1; TRBD2 matches 12 bases. The ends lost 3 bases at V and 7 bases at J; junction bases unmatched: 4. Germline values: CDR1 WNHNN, CDR2 SYGVQD (reference sequence). This CDR3 is built from 15 residues. As DNA, the CDR3 is TGCGCCAGCAGTGATCGGACTAGCGGGATTAATGAGCAGTTCTTC. Its translation: CASSDRTSGINEQFF.

The chain joins TRBV5-6 to TRBJ2-7; D perhaps matches TRBD1 (6 bases). V was pared by 4 bases and J by 4 bases, with 15 bases between. This CDR3 is built from 14 residues. Germline V gene sequence: CDR1 SGHDT, CDR2 YYEEEE. CDR3 protein: CASSRSSRGYEQYF. DNA of the CDR3: TGTGCCAGCAGCCGCAGTTCCAGGGGATACGAGCAGTACTTC.

V gene TRBV15 combines with J gene TRBJ1-2; D remains unclear. The germline V gene has CDR1 LNHNV and CDR2 YYDKDF (reference sequence). This CDR3 has 17 amino acids. V lost 0 bases to trimming and J lost 4 bases, with 18 bases between them. CDR3 sequence: CATSRDRGFEGTYGYTF. CDR3 nucleotides: TGTGCCACCAGCAGAGACCGTGGATTTGAGGGCACCTATGGCTACACCTTC.

This chain links TRBV29-1 with TRBJ2-3, with D maybe TRBD1 (5 bases). The V gene lost 5 bases and the J gene lost 2 bases, with 11 bases spanning the gap. The CDR3 is made up of 13 amino acids. The germline V gene encodes CDR1 SQVTM and CDR2 ANQGSEA. DNA of the CDR3: TGCAGCGTTTGCAGGGCGGCCACAGATACGCAGTATTTT. Its translation is CSVCRAATDTQYF.

This clone was recorded many times. J is TRBJ2-7 and V is TRBV30; tentative D call: TRBD1 (5 bases). CDR3 length equals 13 residues. V lost 3 bases and J lost 2, with 11 bases in between. Germline values: CDR1 GTSNPN, CDR2 SVGIG (reference sequence). CDR3 coding DNA: TGTGCCTGGAGCGGGCGACAGACCTACGAGCAGTACTTC. Translation gives CAWSGRQTYEQYF.

The chain links TRBV3-1 (or the pseudogene TRBV3-2) to TRBJ1-1; D gene uncertain. The CDR3 is 13 residues long. Germline CDR1 reads LGHDT; CDR2 reads YNNKEL (reference sequence). V lost 2 bases and J 1 base, leaving 5 bases between the germline ends. The CDR3 DNA sequence: TGTGCCAGCAGCCAAAACAGGAACACTGAAGCTTTCTTT. It yields the protein CASSQNRNTEAFF.

Only a few counts were recorded for this clone. The chain links TRBV2 to TRBJ1-2; TRBD1 matches at 7 bases. J lost 3 bases, V lost 6 bases, and 10 bases had no gene match. Germline V gene lookup returns CDR1 SNHLY and CDR2 FYNNEI. This CDR3 has 15 residues. DNA of the CDR3: TGTGCCAGCAGCGATTTGGACAGGAGAGACTATGGCTACACCTTC. It encodes CASSDLDRRDYGYTF.

The chain links TRBV7-2 to TRBJ2-1; maybe TRBD2 (5 bases). CDR1 and CDR2 (germline): SGHTA, FQGNSA. The CDR3 sequence is 16 residues long. Trimming stripped 1 base from V and 5 bases from J, with 15 bases between. The CDR3 loop is CASSLVGGSSDNEQFF. The DNA for the CDR3 is TGTGCCAGCAGCTTAGTTGGCGGGTCTTCGGACAATGAGCAGTTCTTC.

V and J are TRBV3-1 (or the pseudogene TRBV3-2) and TRBJ2-7; TRBD2 matches at 14 bases. The germline V gene encodes CDR1 LGHDT and CDR2 YNNKEL (reference sequence). This CDR3 has 17 residues. V lost 4 bases and J lost 4; bases outside the gene matches: 9. CDR3 in DNA: TGTGCCAGCAGCCGAGACCTAGGGACTAGCGGGAGTTACGAGCAGTACTTC. It encodes CASSRDLGTSGSYEQYF.

Of note for this clone: At one of its ends the junction is not consistent with the germline gene, which may arise from a read error. V gene TRBV7-7 combines with J gene TRBJ2-1; 12 bases agree with TRBD2. Germline V lookup: CDR1 SSHAT, CDR2 FNYEAQ (reference sequence). The CDR3 is made up of 13 amino acids. The CDR3 DNA reads TGTGCTAGCAGCGCTCTAGCGGGAGGGGTTCAGTTCTTC. It yields the protein CASSALAGGVQFF. The full variable domain, in which reference TRBV7-7 and TRBJ2-1 provide the parts outside the CDR3, is GAGVSQSPRYKVTKRGQDVTLRCDPISSHATLYWYQQALGQGPEFLTYFNYEAQPDKSGLPSDRFSAERPEGSISTLTIQRTEQRDSAMYRCASSALAGGVQFFGPGTRLTVL.

The count of this clone is one. Here the CDR3 DNA reads TGCAGCGCCCGTGGGGGCCGCACAGATACGCAGTATTTT. It translates to CSARGGRTDTQYF. V usage is TRBV29-1 and J usage is TRBJ2-3, with D possibly being TRBD1 (6 bases). The CDR3 length is 13 residues. The V gene's germline CDR1 is SQVTM and CDR2 ANQGSEA. Between the trimmed V and J ends, which lost 7 bases and 1 base, there was a span of 12 bases.

V usage is TRBV29-1 and J usage is TRBJ1-1, with TRBD1 matching 7 bases. This CDR3 region has 12 residues. V lost 7 bases, J lost 6 bases, and 8 bases stayed unmatched. The germline V gene has CDR1 SQVTM and CDR2 ANQGSEA. The CDR3: CSGGTANSEAFF. The CDR3 DNA follows: TGCAGCGGTGGGACAGCTAACTCTGAAGCTTTCTTT.

The rearrangement links TRBV6-6 to TRBJ1-6, with a tentative D call TRBD1 (5 bases). CDR1 and CDR2 (germline): MNHNY, SVGAGI (reference sequence). The CDR3 is made up of 15 amino acids. V was shortened by 3 bases and J by 7 bases, with 13 bases between the two germline ends. The CDR3 coding sequence is TGTGCCAGCAGTTATCGGGGGAGGTCAAATTCACCCCTCCACTTT. It codes for CASSYRGRSNSPLHF.

This chain joins TRBV2 and TRBJ2-2; possibly TRBD1 for D (7 bases). The CDR3 consists of 17 residues. The V end was cut by 6 bases, the J end by 5 bases, with 22 bases between. Germline CDR1 is SNHLY and CDR2 is FYNNEI. Here the CDR3 reads CASSGGTANTRTGELFF. The DNA of the CDR3 is TGTGCCAGCAGCGGAGGGACAGCTAATACCCGAACCGGGGAGCTGTTTTTT.

The J gene is TRBJ1-6, the V gene TRBV10-3; D unresolved. Germline-derived CDR1 and CDR2 are ENHRY and SYGVKD. The CDR3 has 16 amino acids. V was shortened by 0 bases and J by 6 bases, with 12 bases between the two germline ends. CDR3 sequence: CAISESGPTPNSPLHF. In DNA, the CDR3 is TGTGCCATCAGTGAGTCGGGCCCAACCCCTAATTCACCCCTCCACTTT.

The gene calls are TRBV7-2 and TRBJ2-1; TRBD2 agrees at 14 bases. Germline values: CDR1 SGHTA, CDR2 FQGNSA. Trimming cost V 5 bases and J 6 bases; bases outside gene matches: 6. CDR3 length: 16 residues. The DNA of the CDR3 is TGTGCCAGCAGCCCAAACGGACTAGCGGGGGGCAATGAGCAGTTCTTC. Translation gives CASSPNGLAGGNEQFF.